This TCR beta chain emerged from a study of a mutant IDH1 vaccine in newly diagnosed glioma. The overall study: Treated patients were roughly 62% male, around 38% female, mean age roughly 40 years. Before enrollment, patients got radiotherapy alone, temozolomide alone, or mostly the combination.

V was pared by 0 bases and J by 4 bases, with 7 bases of the junction left unmatched. The CDR3 has 17 amino acids. CDR1 and CDR2 (germline): LGHNA, YSLEER. Data came from immunoSEQ multiplex PCR; TCRdb stores just in-frame clones and leaves some out. The table has some 87,000 clones, about four fifths seen once. As for this clone: Its target is not known.

Broader study findings: Pseudoprogression looked unconnected to shifts in top peripheral T cell clonotypes.

Stated time point: baseline, week 1 (first vaccination visit). Stated treatment: pre-vaccination baseline after standard-of-care therapy. Each tumor in the donors was a new WHO grade 3 or 4 astrocytoma, IDH1-mutant and ATRX-lost. This chain joins TRBV4-3 and TRBJ2-5, with 11 bases lining up with TRBD2. The sequence derives from a middle-aged man with glioma. The sequences come from PBMCs, collected from a glioma patient treated with radiotherapy, temozolomide or both. The CDR3 bases are TGCGCCAGCAGCCAAGAGGGTCGACTAGCGGGGTTAGAGACCCAGTACTTC. Its translation: CASSQEGRLAGLETQYF.